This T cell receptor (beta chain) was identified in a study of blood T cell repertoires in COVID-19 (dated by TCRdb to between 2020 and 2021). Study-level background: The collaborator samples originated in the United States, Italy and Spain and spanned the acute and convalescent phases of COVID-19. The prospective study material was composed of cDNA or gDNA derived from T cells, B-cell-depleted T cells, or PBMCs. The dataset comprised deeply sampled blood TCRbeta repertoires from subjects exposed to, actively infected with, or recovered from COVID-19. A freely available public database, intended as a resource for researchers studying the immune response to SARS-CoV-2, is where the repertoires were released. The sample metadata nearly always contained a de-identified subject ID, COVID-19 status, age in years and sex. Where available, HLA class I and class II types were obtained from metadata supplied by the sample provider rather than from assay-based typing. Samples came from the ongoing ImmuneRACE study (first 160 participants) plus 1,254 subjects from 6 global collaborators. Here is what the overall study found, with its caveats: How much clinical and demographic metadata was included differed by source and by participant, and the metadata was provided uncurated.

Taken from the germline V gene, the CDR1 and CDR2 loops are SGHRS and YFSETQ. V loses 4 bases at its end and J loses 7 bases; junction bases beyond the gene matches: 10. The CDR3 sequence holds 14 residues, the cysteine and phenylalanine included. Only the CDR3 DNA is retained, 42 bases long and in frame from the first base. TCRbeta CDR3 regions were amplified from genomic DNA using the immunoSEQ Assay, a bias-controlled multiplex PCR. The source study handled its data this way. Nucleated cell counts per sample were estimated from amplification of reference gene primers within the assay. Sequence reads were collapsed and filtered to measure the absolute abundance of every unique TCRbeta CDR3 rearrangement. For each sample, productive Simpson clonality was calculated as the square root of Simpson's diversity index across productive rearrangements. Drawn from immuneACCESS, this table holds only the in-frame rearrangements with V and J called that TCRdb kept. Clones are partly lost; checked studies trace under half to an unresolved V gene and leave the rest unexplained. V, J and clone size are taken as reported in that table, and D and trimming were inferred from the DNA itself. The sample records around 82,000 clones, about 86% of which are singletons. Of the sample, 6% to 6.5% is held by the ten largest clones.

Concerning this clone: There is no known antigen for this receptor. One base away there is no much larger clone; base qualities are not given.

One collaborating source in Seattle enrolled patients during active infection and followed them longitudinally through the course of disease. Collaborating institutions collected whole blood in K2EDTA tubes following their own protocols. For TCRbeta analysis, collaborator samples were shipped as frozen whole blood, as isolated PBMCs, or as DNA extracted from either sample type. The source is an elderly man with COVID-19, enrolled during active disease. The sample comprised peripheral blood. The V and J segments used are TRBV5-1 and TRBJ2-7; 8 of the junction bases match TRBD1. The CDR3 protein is CASSLRTGYGEQYF. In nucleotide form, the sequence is TGCGCCAGCAGCCTTCGGACAGGGTATGGGGAGCAGTACTTC.